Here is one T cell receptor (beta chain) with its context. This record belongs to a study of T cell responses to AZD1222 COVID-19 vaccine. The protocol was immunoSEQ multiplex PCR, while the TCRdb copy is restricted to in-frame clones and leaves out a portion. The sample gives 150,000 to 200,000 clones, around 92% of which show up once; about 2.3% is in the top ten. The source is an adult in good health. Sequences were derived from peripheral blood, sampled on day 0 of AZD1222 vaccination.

CDR3 nucleotide sequence: TGTGCCAGCAGCCCCGGGACCTATAATTCACCCCTCCACTTT. Translated: CASSPGTYNSPLHF. The chain uses TRBV3-1 (or the pseudogene TRBV3-2) and TRBJ1-6; D unresolved. CDR3 length equals 14 residues. Looked up from germline, CDR1 is LGHDT and CDR2 is YNNKEL (reference sequence). V was trimmed by 4 bases and J by 2 bases, leaving 6 bases between them.